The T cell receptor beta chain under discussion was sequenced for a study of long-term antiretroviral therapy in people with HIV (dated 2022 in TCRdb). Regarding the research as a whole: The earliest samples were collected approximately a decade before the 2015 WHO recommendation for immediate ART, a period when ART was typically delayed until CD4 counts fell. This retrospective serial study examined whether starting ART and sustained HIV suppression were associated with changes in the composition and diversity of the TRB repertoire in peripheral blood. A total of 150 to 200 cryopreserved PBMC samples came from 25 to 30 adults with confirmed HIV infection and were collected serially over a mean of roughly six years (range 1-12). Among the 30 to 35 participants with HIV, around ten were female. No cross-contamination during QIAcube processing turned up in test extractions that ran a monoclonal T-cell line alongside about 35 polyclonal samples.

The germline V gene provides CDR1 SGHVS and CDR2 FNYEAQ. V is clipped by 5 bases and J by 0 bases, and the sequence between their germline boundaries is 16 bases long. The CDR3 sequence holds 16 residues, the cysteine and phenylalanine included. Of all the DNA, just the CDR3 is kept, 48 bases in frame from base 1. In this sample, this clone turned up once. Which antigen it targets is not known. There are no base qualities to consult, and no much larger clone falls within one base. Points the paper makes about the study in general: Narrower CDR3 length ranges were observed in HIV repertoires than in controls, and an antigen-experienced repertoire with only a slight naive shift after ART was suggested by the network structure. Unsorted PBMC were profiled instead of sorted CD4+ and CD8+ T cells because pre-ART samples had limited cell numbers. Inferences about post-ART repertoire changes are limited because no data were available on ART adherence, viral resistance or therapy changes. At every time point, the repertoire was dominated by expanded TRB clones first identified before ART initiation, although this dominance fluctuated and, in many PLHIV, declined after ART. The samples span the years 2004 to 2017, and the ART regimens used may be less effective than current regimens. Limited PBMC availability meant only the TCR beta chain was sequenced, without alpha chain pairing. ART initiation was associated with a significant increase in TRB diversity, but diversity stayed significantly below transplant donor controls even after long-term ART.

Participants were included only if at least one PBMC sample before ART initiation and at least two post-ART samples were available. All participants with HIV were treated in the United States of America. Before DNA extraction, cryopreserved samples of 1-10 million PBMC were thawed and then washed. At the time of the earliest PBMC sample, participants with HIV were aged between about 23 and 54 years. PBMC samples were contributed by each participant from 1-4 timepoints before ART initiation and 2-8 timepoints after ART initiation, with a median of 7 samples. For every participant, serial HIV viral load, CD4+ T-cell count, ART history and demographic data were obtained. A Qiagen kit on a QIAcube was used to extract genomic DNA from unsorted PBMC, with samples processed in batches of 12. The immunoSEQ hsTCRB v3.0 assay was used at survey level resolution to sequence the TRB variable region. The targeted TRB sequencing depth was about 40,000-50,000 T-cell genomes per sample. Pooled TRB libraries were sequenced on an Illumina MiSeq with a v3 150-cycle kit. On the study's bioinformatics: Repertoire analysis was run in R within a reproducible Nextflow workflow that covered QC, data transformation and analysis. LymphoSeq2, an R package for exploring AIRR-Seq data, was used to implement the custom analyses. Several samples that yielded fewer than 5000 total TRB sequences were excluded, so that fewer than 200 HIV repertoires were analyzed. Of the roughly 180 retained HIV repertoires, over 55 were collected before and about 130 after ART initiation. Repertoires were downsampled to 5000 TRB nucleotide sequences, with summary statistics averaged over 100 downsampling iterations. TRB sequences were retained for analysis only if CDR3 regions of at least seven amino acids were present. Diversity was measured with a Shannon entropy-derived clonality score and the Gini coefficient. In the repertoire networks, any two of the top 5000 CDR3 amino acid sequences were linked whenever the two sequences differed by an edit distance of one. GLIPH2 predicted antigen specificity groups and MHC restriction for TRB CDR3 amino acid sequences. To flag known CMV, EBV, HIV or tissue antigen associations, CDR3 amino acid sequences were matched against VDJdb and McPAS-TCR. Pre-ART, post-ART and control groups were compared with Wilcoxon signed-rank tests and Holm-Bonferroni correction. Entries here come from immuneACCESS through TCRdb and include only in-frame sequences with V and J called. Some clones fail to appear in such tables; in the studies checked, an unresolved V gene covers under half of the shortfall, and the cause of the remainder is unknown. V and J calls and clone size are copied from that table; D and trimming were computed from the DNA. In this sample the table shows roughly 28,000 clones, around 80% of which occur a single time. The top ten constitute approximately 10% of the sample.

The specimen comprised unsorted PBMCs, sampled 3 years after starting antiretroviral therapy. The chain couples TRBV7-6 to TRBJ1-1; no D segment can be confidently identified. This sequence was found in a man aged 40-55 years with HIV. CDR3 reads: CASSDEIPGVNTEAFF. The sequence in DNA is TGTGCCAGCAGCGACGAAATTCCAGGCGTGAACACTGAAGCTTTCTTT.